This T cell receptor (beta chain) was retrieved from a study of PD-1 blockade in classical Hodgkin lymphoma. Clones were sequenced by immunoSEQ multiplex PCR, and TCRdb holds only the in-frame ones, with some missing. The profile shows some 84,000 clones, roughly nine tenths of them singletons. All patients experienced relapse after autologous stem cell transplantation, and brentuximab vedotin exposure was variable. CDR1 is MNHEY, CDR2 SMNVEV, per germline (reference sequence). The junction had 12 bases not matched to a gene; V was cut back by 5 bases and J by 6 bases. The CDR3 has 16 residues. Study-level results: What caused the repertoire differences, perhaps disease activity or prior therapy, remains undefined. TCR diversity at baseline was reported to be reduced in newly diagnosed patients relative to healthy donors. TCR diversity in CD4+, not CD8+, cells rose significantly by C4D1. Patients newly diagnosed and complete responders had comparable baseline diversity.

With respect to this clone: Its antigen is not known.

The sequence came from a human donor with classical Hodgkin lymphoma. The sample in question was peripheral blood mononuclear cells (PBMCs), obtained at baseline. The V call is TRBV27, the J call TRBJ2-1; 8 bases agree with TRBD2. CDR3 in DNA: TGTGCCAGCAGTCCTCCCCCGGGACTAGTAGGCAATGAGCAGTTCTTC. The encoded protein is CASSPPPGLVGNEQFF.